The 25 T cell receptor beta chains reported below all come from one sample, sequenced in a study of T cell clonotyping in hematopoietic cell transplantation. Specified time point: recipient sample about 28 days before transplant, after cytoreduction. Sequencing was performed with immunoSEQ multiplex PCR; in TCRdb, only in-frame clones are kept and a portion is missing. The table records around 27,000 clones, roughly three quarters of them present only once. The sequences come from peripheral blood mononuclear cells, collected before stem cell transplant. All receptors come from a man aged 50 to 59 with myelodysplastic syndrome. Some clones in this sample may be carry-over from other donors' samples.

J is TRBJ1-2 and V is TRBV28, with unresolved D. Germline V gene data show CDR1 as MDHEN and CDR2 as SYDVKM. The V and J ends lost 1 base and 9 bases respectively, with 15 bases between them. CDR3 length: 14 amino acids. The CDR3 coding sequence is TGTGCCAGCAGTTTATCCATTGGAGCATATAGCTACACCTTC. Its protein product is CASSLSIGAYSYTF.

The chain has TRBV30 and TRBJ2-3; D may be TRBD2 (5 bases). The CDR3 spans 14 residues. V gave up 4 bases and J gave up 4 bases, with 15 bases separating them. In germline, CDR1 is GTSNPN, CDR2 SVGIG (reference sequence). CDR3 nucleotides: TGTGCCTGGATGAGGGTCCCCAACTCAGATACGCAGTATTTT. This gives the protein CAWMRVPNSDTQYF.

The chain combines TRBV9 with TRBJ2-5, with D hard to call. V was shortened by 0 bases and J by 5 bases, with 8 bases between the two germline ends. Germline V lookup: CDR1 SGDLS, CDR2 YYNGEE. The CDR3 extends over 13 amino acids. The CDR3 DNA sequence: TGTGCCAGCAGCGTAGCTGGGAAGGAGACCCAGTACTTC. Translation: CASSVAGKETQYF. The full variable domain, its missing parts supplied by reference TRBV9 and TRBJ2-5, is DSGVTQTPKHLITATGQRVTLRCSPRSGDLSVYWYQQSLDQGLQFLIQYYNGEERAKGNILERFSAQQFPDLHSELNLSSLELGDSALYFCASSVAGKETQYFGPGTRLLVL.

This sequence joins TRBV27 and TRBJ2-1; unclear D gene. V was pared by 1 base and J by 0 bases, with 7 bases between. Germline assignment: CDR1 MNHEY and CDR2 SMNVEV (reference sequence). The CDR3 is 15 residues long. For the CDR3, the DNA is TGTGCCAGCAGTTTATTCCGTAGCTCCTACAATGAGCAGTTCTTC. Its protein is CASSLFRSSYNEQFF.

The V call is TRBV5-5, the J call TRBJ1-6; D may be TRBD1 (6 bases). Germline V CDR1 and CDR2: SGHKS, YYEKEE (reference sequence). This CDR3 contains 14 residues. With 4 bases removed from V and 6 bases from J, the gap between germline ends came to 11 bases. CDR3 coding DNA: TGTGCCAGCAGCATCCAGGGGATTAATTCACCCCTCCACTTT. Translated: CASSIQGINSPLHF. The entire variable domain, with the rest obtained from reference TRBV5-5 and TRBJ1-6, is as follows: DAGVTQSPTHLIKTRGQQVTLRCSPISGHKSVSWYQQVLGQGPQFIFQYYEKEERGRGNFPDRFSARQFPNYSSELNVNALLLGDSALYLCASSIQGINSPLHFGNGTRLTVT.

The chain links TRBV7-2 to TRBJ1-2, with no clear D. This CDR3 is 12 amino acids long. Trimming removed 5 bases from V and 2 bases from J, with 6 bases in between. Germline V lookup: CDR1 SGHTA, CDR2 FQGNSA. CDR3 region: CASSALNYGYTF. CDR3 bases: TGTGCCAGCAGCGCCTTGAACTATGGCTACACCTTC.

The V and J genes are TRBV7-2 and TRBJ1-1; D remains unclear. This CDR3 is 13 amino acids long. V was pared by 7 bases and J by 4 bases, with 13 bases between. CDR1 is SGHTA and CDR2 is FQGNSA in the germline V gene. The CDR3: CASILTRGTEAFF. CDR3 coding DNA: TGTGCCAGCATCCTCACCCGGGGCACTGAAGCTTTCTTT.

V is TRBV4-1 and J is TRBJ2-7, with TRBD2 matching over 8 bases. The J segment lost 4 bases and the V segment lost 4 bases, leaving 12 bases of the junction unmatched. The CDR3 contains 16 residues. The germline CDR1 and CDR2 sequences are MGHRA and YSYEKL. The CDR3 region is CASSPFTGTRLYEQYF. The CDR3 DNA is TGCGCCAGCAGCCCTTTCACCGGGACTAGACTTTACGAGCAGTACTTC.

The rearrangement joins TRBV14 to TRBJ2-7; 8 bases fit TRBD1. The germline V gene has CDR1 SGHDN and CDR2 FVKESK. J was trimmed by 11 bases and V by 2 bases; bases with no gene match: 11. The CDR3 runs to 14 residues. CDR3 region: CASSQTNPGDRKYF. The CDR3 DNA follows: TGTGCCAGCAGCCAAACGAATCCCGGGGACAGGAAGTACTTC. Together with reference TRBV14 and TRBJ2-7, the CDR3 gives the full variable domain: EAGVTQFPSHSVIEKGQTVTLRCDPISGHDNLYWYRRVMGKEIKFLLHFVKESKQDESGMPNNRFLAERTGGTYSTLKVQPAELEDSGVYFCASSQTNPGDRKYFGPGTRLTVT.

The chain uses TRBV30 and TRBJ1-3; no clear D gene. The V gene lost 1 base and the J gene lost 7 bases, with 8 bases spanning the gap. The CDR3 has 12 amino acids. Germline V gives CDR1 GTSNPN, CDR2 SVGIG (reference sequence). CDR3 coding DNA: TGTGCCTGGAGTGCTACAGTCAACACCATATATTTT. Translated, it gives CAWSATVNTIYF.

V gene TRBV14 combines with J gene TRBJ2-5, with 10 bases aligning to TRBD2. The J segment lost 2 bases and the V segment lost 5 bases, leaving 2 bases of the junction unmatched. CDR3 size: 14 residues. Germline-derived CDR1 and CDR2 are SGHDN and FVKESK. The CDR3 spells CASSLGLAQETQYF. The DNA for the CDR3 is TGTGCCAGCAGCTTGGGACTAGCGCAAGAGACCCAGTACTTC. Together with reference TRBV14 and TRBJ2-5, the CDR3 gives the full variable domain: EAGVTQFPSHSVIEKGQTVTLRCDPISGHDNLYWYRRVMGKEIKFLLHFVKESKQDESGMPNNRFLAERTGGTYSTLKVQPAELEDSGVYFCASSLGLAQETQYFGPGTRLLVL.

This clone was counted a single time. The J gene is TRBJ2-4, the V gene TRBV6-5, with 9 positions matching TRBD1. In germline, CDR1 is MNHEY, CDR2 SVGAGI. With V trimmed by 6 bases and J by 4 bases, 7 bases remained unmatched. This CDR3 is 15 amino acids long. The CDR3 sequence: CASSSQQGAKNIQYF. The CDR3 bases are TGTGCCAGCAGCTCCCAACAGGGGGCTAAAAACATTCAGTACTTC.

This clone was seen only a few times. V is TRBV30 and J is TRBJ1-2; 7 nucleotides line up with TRBD1. This CDR3 is 16 amino acids long. CDR1 and CDR2 from the germline V gene are GTSNPN and SVGIG (reference sequence). Trimming removed 1 base from V and 2 bases from J; junction bases left unmatched: 10. CDR3 DNA sequence: TGTGCCTGGAGTGCCGGACAGGTCCTTATCAACTATGGCTACACCTTC. It specifies CAWSAGQVLINYGYTF.

V is TRBV29-1 and J is TRBJ1-1; tentatively, D is TRBD1 (5 bases). There are 12 residues in the CDR3. CDR1 and CDR2 from the germline V gene are SQVTM and ANQGSEA. Deletions cut 4 bases from V and 3 bases from J, with 9 bases between. This CDR3 reads CSVVQDYTEAFF. CDR3 nucleotide sequence: TGCAGCGTTGTACAGGACTACACTGAAGCTTTCTTT.

The chain uses TRBV30 and TRBJ2-7; no firm D call. Germline CDR1 is GTSNPN and CDR2 is SVGIG (reference sequence). V was pared by 5 bases and J by 2 bases, with 16 bases between. CDR3 length: 14 amino acids. Written as DNA, the CDR3 is TGTGCCTGGTCCCGAGGATCCGAGACCTACGAGCAGTACTTC. It is translated as CAWSRGSETYEQYF.

The gene calls are TRBV6-5 and TRBJ1-6; 8 bases are shared with TRBD1. The CDR3 sequence is 15 residues long. Germline CDR1 reads MNHEY; CDR2 reads SVGAGI. The V segment lost 6 bases and the J segment 7 bases; nucleotides outside the gene matches: 8. The CDR3 region has the DNA TGTGCCAGCAGCTTCAACCGACAGGGGAATTCACCCCTCCACTTT. Translating it yields CASSFNRQGNSPLHF.

The chain joins TRBV5-1 to TRBJ1-1; TRBD1 is a possible D gene (5 bases). The germline CDR1 and CDR2 sequences are SGHRS and YFSETQ. CDR3 length: 14 amino acids. V was trimmed by 0 bases and J by 6 bases, leaving 12 bases between them. As DNA, the CDR3 is TGCGCCAGCAGCTTGGAGCCAGGGCTCCCTGAAGCTTTCTTT. Protein sequence: CASSLEPGLPEAFF.

As concerns this clone: An end of the junction differs from the germline gene, which may be a read error. Other DNA sequences in this sample translate to the same CDR3. This chain links TRBV4-1 with TRBJ1-2, with TRBD1 identical over 10 bases. CDR1 is MGHRA and CDR2 is YSYEKL in the germline V gene. The CDR3 runs to 15 residues. The CDR3 DNA sequence: TGCGCCAGCAGTCAAGAAGCGACAGGGGGCTCTGGCTACACCTTC. Residues: CASSQEATGGSGYTF.

This clone was detected only a few times. V and J are TRBV25-1 and TRBJ2-7, with 8 bases that match TRBD1. J was trimmed by 9 bases and V by 6 bases; bases with no gene match: 4. Germline V CDR1 and CDR2: MGHDK, SYGVNS. The CDR3 spans 11 residues. CDR3 loop: CASSYGQGQYF. Written as DNA, the CDR3 is TGTGCCAGCAGCTATGGACAGGGGCAGTACTTC.

This clone was detected only a few times. The chain combines TRBV6-5 with TRBJ2-7, with D perhaps TRBD1 (6 bases). Between the trimmed V and J ends, which lost 5 bases and 5 bases, there was a span of 13 bases. The CDR3 is made up of 13 amino acids. Germline lookup yields CDR1 MNHEY and CDR2 SVGAGI. CDR3 region: CASSPGTYNEQYF. As DNA, the CDR3 is TGTGCCAGCAGTCCCGGGACATATAACGAGCAGTACTTC.

This chain connects TRBV30 to TRBJ2-7; D may correspond to TRBD1 or TRBD2 (5 bases each). V was pared by 7 bases and J by 0 bases, with 19 bases between. This CDR3 comprises 15 residues. CDR1 is GTSNPN and CDR2 is SVGIG in the germline V gene (reference sequence). CDR3 amino acids: CALSIRGPSSYEQYF. In nucleotides, the CDR3 is TGTGCCTTATCAATCCGGGGACCGAGCTCCTACGAGCAGTACTTC.

This clone was seen more than once but under ten times. J is TRBJ1-5 and V is TRBV27; tentative D call: TRBD1 (6 bases). The CDR3 contains 13 residues. V was clipped by 6 bases and J by 3 bases, with 9 bases between them. Germline CDR1 reads MNHEY; CDR2 reads SMNVEV (reference sequence). CDR3 nucleotides: TGTGCCAGCAGCCGGGGGCCCAATCAGCCCCAGCATTTT. Translated, it gives CASSRGPNQPQHF.

This rearrangement joins TRBV20-1 to TRBJ2-7; D ambiguous. There are 10 residues in the CDR3. V was clipped by 6 bases and J by 3 bases, with 6 bases between them. Germline-derived CDR1 and CDR2 are DFQATT and SNEGSKA (reference sequence). The CDR3 nucleotides are TGCAGTGCCCCCATCTACGAGCAGTACTTC. This codes for CSAPIYEQYF.

V and J are TRBV6-5 and TRBJ1-3; D is unresolved. V lost 2 bases and J lost 4, with 12 bases in between. Germline assignment: CDR1 MNHEY and CDR2 SVGAGI. This CDR3 comprises 15 residues. This CDR3 reads CASSYEWAAGNTIYF. The CDR3 nucleotides are TGTGCCAGCAGTTACGAGTGGGCAGCCGGAAACACCATATATTTT.

This clone was detected only a few times. The chain has TRBV29-1 and TRBJ1-2; D possibly corresponds to TRBD1 (5 bases). Trimming took 4 bases from V and 8 from J, leaving 14 bases between them. In germline, CDR1 is SQVTM, CDR2 ANQGSEA. This CDR3 spans 12 amino acids. The CDR3 region is CSVVQAGRGYTF. The CDR3 DNA follows: TGCAGCGTTGTACAGGCGGGAAGGGGCTACACCTTC.